This T cell receptor (beta chain) was sequenced for a study of beta chain features in type 1 diabetes. This clone has only a few counts. This CDR3 contains 13 residues. Trimming pared 3 bases from V and 3 bases from J, leaving 10 bases between. CDR1 and CDR2 (germline): SGHRS, YFSETQ. Investigators reverse transcribed all isolated RNA, so they sequenced expressed TCRB transcripts. Measured with immunoSEQ multiplex PCR; TCRdb has only the in-frame clones, and not every one. The sample contains 350,000 to 450,000 clones, more than 12% of which appear only once. Sequenced material: naive CD4+ T cells from blood. The chain uses TRBV5-1 and TRBJ2-7, with a possible D match to TRBD1 (7 bases). The clonotype comes from a woman between 18 and 29 years old in good health. CDR3 nucleotides: TGCGCCAGCAGCTCCCAGGGGGGCTACGAGCAGTACTTC. Translated, it gives CASSSQGGYEQYF. Drawing the rest from reference TRBV5-1 and TRBJ2-7, the complete variable domain is KAGVTQTPRYLIKTRGQQVTLSCSPISGHRSVSWYQQTPGQGLQFLFEYFSETQRNKGNFPGRFSGRQFSNSRSEMNVSTLELGDSALYLCASSSQGGYEQYFGPGTRLTVT.